These 11 T cell receptor beta chains were sequenced from one sample in a study of shared clonotypes between healthy human individuals. Produced via immunoSEQ multiplex PCR; TCRdb's table is partial and in-frame only. Of about 2.4 million clones listed, 93% were seen once; the top ten hold 0.36%. Sequenced: naive CD4+ T cells from PBMCs. Subset here: CD45RA+ positively selected. These receptors were collected from a man aged 18-30 years in good health. Some clones in this sample may be carry-over from other donors' samples.

V and J are TRBV5-6 and TRBJ2-3; possible D gene TRBD2, 5 bases. V was shortened by 3 bases and J by 4 bases, with 15 bases between the two germline ends. The length of the CDR3 is 15 residues. In germline, CDR1 is SGHDT, CDR2 YYEEEE. The CDR3 here is CASSSFAKLADTQYF. The CDR3 bases are TGTGCCAGCAGCTCTTTTGCCAAACTAGCAGATACGCAGTATTTT.

The gene calls are TRBV29-1 and TRBJ2-7, with TRBD1 matching 7 bases. The CDR3 runs 14 residues. V lost 6 bases to trimming and J lost 2 bases; unmatched junction nucleotides: 10. Per germline, CDR1 SQVTM and CDR2 ANQGSEA. The CDR3 sequence: CSVVGGLTTYEQYF. CDR3 DNA: TGCAGCGTAGTAGGGGGCCTTACGACCTACGAGCAGTACTTC.

The chain is built from TRBV10-1 and TRBJ2-7; no reliable D call. Germline CDR1 is WNHNN and CDR2 is SYGVQD (reference sequence). V shed 3 bases and J shed 2 bases, with 8 bases lying between them. This CDR3 contains 13 residues. CDR3 nucleotide sequence: TGCGCCAGCAGTGAAGGGTCGGCCTACGAGCAGTACTTC. Protein: CASSEGSAYEQYF.

With respect to this clone: This CDR3 is also generated by other DNA sequences in the sample. The gene calls are TRBV2 and TRBJ1-2, with a possible D match to TRBD1 (5 bases). Germline values: CDR1 SNHLY, CDR2 FYNNEI. This CDR3 contains 14 residues. Trimming pared 2 bases from V and 0 bases from J, leaving 7 bases between. DNA of the CDR3: TGTGCCAGCAGTGAAACAGGAGCTAACTATGGCTACACCTTC. The encoded protein is CASSETGANYGYTF.

This chain links TRBV28 with TRBJ1-5, with D unresolved. The V end lost 6 bases, the J end lost 7 bases, and 4 bases lay between the germline ends. Germline V gene sequence: CDR1 MDHEN, CDR2 SYDVKM. CDR3 size: 10 residues. CDR3 coding DNA: TGTGCCAGCAGCCGGCAGCCCCAGCATTTT. Translating gives CASSRQPQHF.

The J gene is TRBJ1-5, the V gene TRBV19, with a possible D match to TRBD1 (6 bases). The germline V gene has CDR1 LNHDA and CDR2 SQIVND (reference sequence). Trimming took off 4 bases at V and 6 bases at J, with 16 bases between the two ends. The CDR3 extends over 15 amino acids. The CDR3 is CASSRGFRDTQPQHF. The CDR3 region has the DNA TGTGCCAGTAGTAGGGGTTTCAGGGACACTCAGCCCCAGCATTTT.

The chain joins TRBV11-1 to TRBJ2-1, with 13 bases aligning to TRBD2. CDR1 SGHAT and CDR2 FQDESV come from the germline V gene (reference sequence). The CDR3 runs to 17 residues. V gave up 5 bases and J gave up 0 bases; unmatched junction bases: 4. The CDR3 sequence is CASSHTSGRGSYNEQFF. CDR3 DNA sequence: TGTGCCAGCAGCCACACTAGCGGGAGGGGCTCCTACAATGAGCAGTTCTTC. Together with reference TRBV11-1 and TRBJ2-1, the CDR3 gives the full variable domain: EAEVAQSPRYKITEKSQAVAFWCDPISGHATLYWYRQILGQGPELLVQFQDESVVDDSQLPKDRFSAERLKGVDSTLKIQPAELGDSAMYLCASSHTSGRGSYNEQFFGPGTRLTVL.

The chain uses TRBV9 and TRBJ1-4; TRBD1 is a possible D gene (6 bases). The V and J ends lost 3 bases and 5 bases respectively, with 14 bases between them. The germline V gene encodes CDR1 SGDLS and CDR2 YYNGEE. The CDR3 runs 15 residues. CDR3 bases: TGTGCCAGCAGCGCCGGTTGGCAGGGGAATGAAAAACTGTTTTTT. It is translated as CASSAGWQGNEKLFF.

The gene calls are TRBV7-2 and TRBJ2-3; no clear D gene. The CDR3 has 15 residues. Germline assignment: CDR1 SGHTA and CDR2 FQGNSA. The V and J ends lost 1 base and 0 bases respectively, with 8 bases between them. In DNA, the CDR3 is TGTGCCAGCAGCTTAGTACAGATGAGCACAGATACGCAGTATTTT. It codes for CASSLVQMSTDTQYF. Looking up the rest from reference TRBV7-2 and TRBJ2-3 gives the full variable domain: GAGVSQSPSNKVTEKGKDVELRCDPISGHTALYWYRQSLGQGLEFLIYFQGNSAPDKSGLPSDRFSAERTGGSVSTLTIQRTQQEDSAVYLCASSLVQMSTDTQYFGPGTRLTVL.

CDR3 loop: CASSYGRLKETQYF. The CDR3 DNA is TGTGCCAGCAGTTACGGACGGCTGAAAGAGACCCAGTACTTC. The V and J genes are TRBV6-6 and TRBJ2-5; no clear D. V was trimmed by 2 bases and J by 3 bases, leaving 10 bases between them. CDR1 is MNHNY, CDR2 SVGAGI, per germline (reference sequence). This CDR3 comprises 14 residues.

Here the CDR3 DNA reads TGTGCCAGCTCACCACTCCAGACCAACTATGGCTACACCTTC. Translation gives CASSPLQTNYGYTF. V is TRBV18 and J is TRBJ1-2, with D unclear. CDR3 size: 14 residues. The germline V gene has CDR1 KGHSH and CDR2 LQKENI. Trimming took off 1 base at V and 2 bases at J, with 8 bases between the two ends.